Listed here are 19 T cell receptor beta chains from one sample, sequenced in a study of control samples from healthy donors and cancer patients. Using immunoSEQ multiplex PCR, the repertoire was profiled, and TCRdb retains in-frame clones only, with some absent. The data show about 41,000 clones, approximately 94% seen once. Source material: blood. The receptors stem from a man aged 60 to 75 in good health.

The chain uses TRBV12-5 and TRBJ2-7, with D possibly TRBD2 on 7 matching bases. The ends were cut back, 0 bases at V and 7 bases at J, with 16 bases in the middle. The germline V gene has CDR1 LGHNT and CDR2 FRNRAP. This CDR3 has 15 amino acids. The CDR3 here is CASGLVLGGAREQYF. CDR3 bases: TGTGCTAGTGGTTTGGTCTTAGGGGGGGCGAGGGAGCAGTACTTC.

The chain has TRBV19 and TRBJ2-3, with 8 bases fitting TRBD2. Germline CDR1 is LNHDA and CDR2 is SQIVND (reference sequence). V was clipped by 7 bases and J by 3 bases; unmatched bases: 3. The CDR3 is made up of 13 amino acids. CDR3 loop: CASKTSATDTQYF. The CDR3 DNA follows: TGTGCCAGTAAGACTAGCGCAACAGATACGCAGTATTTT.

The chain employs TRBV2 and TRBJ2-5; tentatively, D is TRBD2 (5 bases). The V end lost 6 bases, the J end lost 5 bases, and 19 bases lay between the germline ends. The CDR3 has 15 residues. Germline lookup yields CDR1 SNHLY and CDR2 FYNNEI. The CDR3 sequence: CASREGVAPPETQYF. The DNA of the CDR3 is TGTGCCAGCAGAGAGGGAGTAGCTCCCCCCGAGACCCAGTACTTC.

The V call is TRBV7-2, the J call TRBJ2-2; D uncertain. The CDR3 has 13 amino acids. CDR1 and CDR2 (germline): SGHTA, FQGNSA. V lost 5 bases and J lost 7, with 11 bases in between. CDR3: CASSPRLGGELFF. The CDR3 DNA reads TGTGCCAGCAGCCCAAGGTTGGGCGGGGAGCTGTTTTTT.

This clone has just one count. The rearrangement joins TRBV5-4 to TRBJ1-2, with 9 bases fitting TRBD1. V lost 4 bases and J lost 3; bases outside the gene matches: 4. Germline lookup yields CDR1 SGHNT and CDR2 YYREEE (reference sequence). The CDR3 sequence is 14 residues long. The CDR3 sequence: CASSRDREDYGYTF. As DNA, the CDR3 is TGTGCCAGCAGCCGGGACAGGGAGGACTATGGCTACACCTTC.

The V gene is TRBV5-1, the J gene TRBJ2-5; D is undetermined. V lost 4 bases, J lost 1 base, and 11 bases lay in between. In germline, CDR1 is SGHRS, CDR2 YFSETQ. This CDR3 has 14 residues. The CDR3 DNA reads TGCGCCAGCAGCCTTAGACGGCCCCAAGAGACCCAGTACTTC. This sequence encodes CASSLRRPQETQYF.

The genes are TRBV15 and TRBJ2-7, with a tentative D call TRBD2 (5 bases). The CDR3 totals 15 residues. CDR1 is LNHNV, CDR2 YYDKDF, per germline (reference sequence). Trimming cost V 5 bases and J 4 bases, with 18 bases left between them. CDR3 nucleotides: TGTGCCACCAGCGGACTCGAAACGACTTATTACGAGCAGTACTTC. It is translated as CATSGLETTYYEQYF.

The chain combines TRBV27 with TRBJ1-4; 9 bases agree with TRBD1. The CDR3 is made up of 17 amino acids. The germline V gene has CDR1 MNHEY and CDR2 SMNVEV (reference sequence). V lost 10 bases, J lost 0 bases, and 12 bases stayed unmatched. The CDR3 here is CATSGTGNGATNEKLFF. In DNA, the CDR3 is TGTGCCACCTCGGGGACAGGGAATGGGGCAACTAATGAAAAACTGTTTTTT.

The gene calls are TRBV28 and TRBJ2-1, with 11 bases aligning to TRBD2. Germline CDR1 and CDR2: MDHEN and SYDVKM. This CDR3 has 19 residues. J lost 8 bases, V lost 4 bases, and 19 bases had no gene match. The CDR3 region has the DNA TGTGCCAGCAGTTCTTATCGTTCGGTCGGGACTAGCGGAAGGGATGAGCAGTTCTTC. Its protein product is CASSSYRSVGTSGRDEQFF.

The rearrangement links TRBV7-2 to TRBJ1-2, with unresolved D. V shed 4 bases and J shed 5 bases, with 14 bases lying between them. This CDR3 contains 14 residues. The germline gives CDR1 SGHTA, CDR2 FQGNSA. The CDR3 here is CASSSRVRPYGYTF. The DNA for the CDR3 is TGTGCCAGCAGCTCTCGTGTCCGACCTTATGGCTACACCTTC.

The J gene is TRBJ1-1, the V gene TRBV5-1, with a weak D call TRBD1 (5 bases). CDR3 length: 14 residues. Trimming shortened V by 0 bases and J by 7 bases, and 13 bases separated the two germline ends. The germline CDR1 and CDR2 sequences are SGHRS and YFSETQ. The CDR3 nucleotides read TGCGCCAGCAGCTTGGGACAGCGCCTGAATGAAGCTTTCTTT. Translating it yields CASSLGQRLNEAFF.

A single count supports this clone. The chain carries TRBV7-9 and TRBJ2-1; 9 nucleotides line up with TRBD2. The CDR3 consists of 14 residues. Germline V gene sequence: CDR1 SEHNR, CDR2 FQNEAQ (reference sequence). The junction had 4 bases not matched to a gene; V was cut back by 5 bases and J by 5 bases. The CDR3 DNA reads TGTGCCAGCAGCCTTAGCGGGAGCAACAATGAGCAGTTCTTC. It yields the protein CASSLSGSNNEQFF.

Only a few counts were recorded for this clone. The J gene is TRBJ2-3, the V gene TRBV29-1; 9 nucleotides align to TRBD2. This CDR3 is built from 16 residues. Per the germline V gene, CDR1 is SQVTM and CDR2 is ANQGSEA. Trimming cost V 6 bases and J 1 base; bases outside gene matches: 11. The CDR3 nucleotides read TGCAGCGTCGACTTGGGGCGGGAGGGTGGCACAGATACGCAGTATTTT. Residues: CSVDLGREGGTDTQYF.

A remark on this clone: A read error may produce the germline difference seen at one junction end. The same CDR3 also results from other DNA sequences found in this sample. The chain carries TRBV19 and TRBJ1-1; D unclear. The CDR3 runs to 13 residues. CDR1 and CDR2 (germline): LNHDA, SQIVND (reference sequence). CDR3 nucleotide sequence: TGTGCCAGTAGAGACACGGGGAACACTGAGGCTTTCTTT. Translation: CASRDTGNTEAFF.

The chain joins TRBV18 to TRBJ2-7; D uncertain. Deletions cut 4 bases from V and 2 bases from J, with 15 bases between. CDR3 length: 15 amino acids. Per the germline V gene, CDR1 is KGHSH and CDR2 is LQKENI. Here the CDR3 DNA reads TGTGCCAGCTCACGGGTCATAGACCTTACCTACGAGCAGTACTTC. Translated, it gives CASSRVIDLTYEQYF. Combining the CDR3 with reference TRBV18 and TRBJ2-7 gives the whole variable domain NAGVMQNPRHLVRRRGQEARLRCSPMKGHSHVYWYRQLPEEGLKFMVYLQKENIIDESGMPKERFSAEFPKEGPSILRIQQVVRGDSAAYFCASSRVIDLTYEQYFGPGTRLTVT.

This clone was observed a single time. CDR3 protein: CASSSSPGQGSNEQYF. The DNA for the CDR3 is TGTGCCAGCAGCAGCAGCCCGGGACAGGGTTCCAACGAGCAGTACTTC. The chain uses TRBV21-1 and TRBJ2-7; TRBD1, the D gene given by the table, was not confirmed from the DNA. TRBV21-1 counts as a pseudogene. The CDR3 contains 16 residues.

CDR3 sequence (DNA): TGTGCCAGCAGCCAAACTAGCGGGCCGGGGGGGGTGACCCAGTACTTC. Protein sequence: CASSQTSGPGGVTQYF. The chain uses TRBV3-1 (or the pseudogene TRBV3-2) and TRBJ2-5; 9 bases agree with TRBD2. Germline V CDR1 and CDR2: LGHDT, YNNKEL (reference sequence). The CDR3 contains 16 residues. J lost 7 bases, V lost 2 bases, and 11 bases had no gene match.

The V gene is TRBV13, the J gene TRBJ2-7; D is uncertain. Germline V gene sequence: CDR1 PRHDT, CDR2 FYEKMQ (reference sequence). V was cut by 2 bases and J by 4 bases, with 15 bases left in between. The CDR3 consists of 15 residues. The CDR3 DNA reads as TGTGCCAGCAGCTTATACGCAGAAGCTGGGTACGAGCAGTACTTC. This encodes CASSLYAEAGYEQYF.

The DNA of the CDR3 is TGTGCCAGCAGCCCGTGGGGGACTAGCGGGAACACAGATACGCAGTATTTT. It translates to CASSPWGTSGNTDTQYF. The V gene is TRBV7-9, the J gene TRBJ2-3; 13 bases match TRBD2. CDR1 is SEHNR, CDR2 FQNEAQ, per germline (reference sequence). V lost 5 bases and J lost 2; bases outside the gene matches: 7. This CDR3 spans 17 amino acids.